Shown below are 25 T cell receptor beta chains from a single sample sequenced in a study of blood T cell repertoires in COVID-19. Measured with immunoSEQ multiplex PCR; TCRdb has only the in-frame clones, and not every one. The sample comprises about 300,000 clones, approximately 89% of which are singletons, and roughly 6.9% rests with the top ten. Sequenced input: peripheral blood. The origin of the receptors is a woman in her 30s who had recovered from COVID-19.

V and J are TRBV12-2 and TRBJ1-1; TRBD1, as called in the table, went unchecked against the DNA. TRBV12-2 is an annotated pseudogene. The CDR3 runs to 17 residues. Here the CDR3 DNA reads TGTGCAAGTCGCTCCGGGAGTTCAGGGGGCAGGAACACTGAAGCTTTCTTT. Protein: CASRSGSSGGRNTEAFF.

The gene calls are TRBV19 and TRBJ1-2; 8 nucleotides line up with TRBD1. CDR1 is LNHDA and CDR2 is SQIVND in the germline V gene (reference sequence). This CDR3 spans 13 amino acids. Losses at the gene ends were 5 bases for V and 5 bases for J; bases not matched to a gene: 4. As DNA, the CDR3 is TGTGCCAGTAGTCTGGGACAGGTTTATGGCTACACCTTC. This sequence encodes CASSLGQVYGYTF.

This clone was seen once. The genes are TRBV27 and TRBJ1-1; the D is unclear. Germline V gene sequence: CDR1 MNHEY, CDR2 SMNVEV (reference sequence). Trimming cost V 6 bases and J 3 bases, with 11 bases left between them. The CDR3 has 13 residues. The CDR3 region is CASSSAGYTEAFF. CDR3 in DNA: TGTGCCAGCAGCAGCGCGGGTTACACTGAAGCTTTCTTT.

The V call is TRBV29-1, the J call TRBJ2-3; 10 nucleotides align to TRBD2. CDR1 is SQVTM, CDR2 ANQGSEA, per germline. The CDR3 sequence is 17 residues long. Trimming removed 3 bases from V and 2 bases from J; junction bases left unmatched: 11. DNA for the CDR3: TGCAGCGTTGAGGGGTCTTCTAGCGGGGGTCCCACAGATACGCAGTATTTT. This encodes CSVEGSSSGGPTDTQYF.

The gene calls are TRBV7-2 and TRBJ1-1; D not resolved. CDR1 SGHTA and CDR2 FQGNSA come from the germline V gene. The ends were cut back, 5 bases at V and 1 base at J, with 11 bases in the middle. The CDR3 consists of 14 residues. The CDR3 DNA reads TGTGCCAGCAGCACCCAAGTCGGGAACACTGAAGCTTTCTTT. This sequence encodes CASSTQVGNTEAFF.

This chain links TRBV2 with TRBJ2-5; tentative D call: TRBD2 (6 bases). The germline V gene has CDR1 SNHLY and CDR2 FYNNEI. The CDR3 totals 14 residues. V dropped 5 bases and J dropped 3 bases, with 13 bases sitting between them. CDR3 amino acids: CASSLGLEEETQYF. The DNA of the CDR3 is TGTGCCAGCAGTTTGGGACTGGAGGAAGAGACCCAGTACTTC.

This clone occurred a few times. The chain combines TRBV11-2 with TRBJ1-1; perhaps TRBD1 as D (5 bases). The V gene's germline CDR1 is SGHAT and CDR2 FQNNGV. The CDR3 has 16 amino acids. V lost 2 bases to trimming and J lost 3 bases, with 16 bases between them. CDR3 in DNA: TGTGCCAGCAGCTTAAGTCTCCGACAGTTTGACACTGAAGCTTTCTTT. Translating gives CASSLSLRQFDTEAFF. Full variable domain (rest looked up from reference TRBV11-2 and TRBJ1-1): EAGVAQSPRYKIIEKRQSVAFWCNPISGHATLYWYQQILGQGPKLLIQFQNNGVVDDSQLPKDRFSAERLKGVDSTLKIQPAKLEDSAVYLCASSLSLRQFDTEAFFGQGTRLTVV.

On this clone itself: Its ends do not fully match the called genes, so a read error is possible. The CDR3 sequence is CASSPGMNSGANILTF. CDR3 DNA sequence: TGTGCCAGCTCACCAGGTATGAACTCTGGGGCCAACATCCTGACTTTC. The rearrangement uses TRBV18 and TRBJ2-6; perhaps TRBD1 as D (5 bases). Germline CDR1 and CDR2: KGHSH and LQKENI. This CDR3 comprises 16 residues. The variable domain in full, completed from reference TRBV18 and TRBJ2-6, reads NAGVMQNPRHLVRRRGQEARLRCSPMKGHSHVYWYRQLPEEGLKFMVYLQKENIIDESGMPKERFSAEFPKEGPSILRIQQVVRGDSAAYFCASSPGMNSGANILTFGAGSRLTVL.

V and J are TRBV7-2 and TRBJ1-2; no firm D call. Germline V CDR1 and CDR2: SGHTA, FQGNSA. The length of the CDR3 is 15 residues. V shed 2 bases and J shed 2 bases, with 12 bases lying between them. CDR3 region: CASSLSPGPNYGYTF. DNA for the CDR3: TGTGCCAGCAGCTTATCCCCAGGCCCCAACTATGGCTACACCTTC.

The chain uses TRBV11-2 and TRBJ2-2; D uncertain. The germline V gene encodes CDR1 SGHAT and CDR2 FQNNGV. Trimming removed 5 bases from V and 6 bases from J, with 10 bases in between. The CDR3 is 13 amino acids. The CDR3, as DNA: TGTGCCAGCAGCAATTTTGACTCCGGGGAGCTGTTTTTT. As protein: CASSNFDSGELFF. The entire variable domain, with the rest obtained from reference TRBV11-2 and TRBJ2-2, is as follows: EAGVAQSPRYKIIEKRQSVAFWCNPISGHATLYWYQQILGQGPKLLIQFQNNGVVDDSQLPKDRFSAERLKGVDSTLKIQPAKLEDSAVYLCASSNFDSGELFFGEGSRLTVL.

The gene calls are TRBV6-2 or TRBV6-3 and TRBJ2-1; 8 nucleotides line up with TRBD2. Per germline, CDR1 MNHEY and CDR2 SVGEGT. V lost 5 bases, J lost 10 bases, and 10 bases stayed unmatched. The CDR3 covers 14 residues. The CDR3 DNA reads as TGTGCCAGCAGTAGCGGGGGTCCTCTAGGAGAGCAGTTCTTC. The encoded protein is CASSSGGPLGEQFF.

The chain links TRBV6-5 to TRBJ1-6, with 7 positions matching TRBD1. Per germline, CDR1 MNHEY and CDR2 SVGAGI. This CDR3 has 14 amino acids. Trimming took 4 bases from V and 7 from J; bases not matched to a gene: 4. The CDR3 region is CASSSTGRNSPLHF. CDR3 in DNA: TGTGCCAGCAGTTCGACAGGGAGGAATTCACCCCTCCACTTT.

The rearrangement joins TRBV7-9 to TRBJ2-7, with 8 bases that match TRBD1. With 5 bases clipped from V and 0 bases from J, the junction kept 6 bases outside the gene matches. Germline V CDR1 and CDR2: SEHNR, FQNEAQ (reference sequence). The CDR3 is 15 residues long. The CDR3 spells CASSLRGTGSYEQYF. CDR3 nucleotides: TGTGCCAGCAGCCTCCGTGGGACAGGCTCCTACGAGCAGTACTTC.

The V gene is TRBV2, the J gene TRBJ2-5, with 7 positions matching TRBD2. CDR1 SNHLY and CDR2 FYNNEI come from the germline V gene. Losses at the gene ends were 9 bases for V and 7 bases for J; bases not matched to a gene: 11. The CDR3 length is 13 residues. CDR3 in DNA: TGTGCCAGATCCCGGGACTATGGGGGGACCCAGTACTTC. This translates into CARSRDYGGTQYF.

The chain combines TRBV10-3 with TRBJ1-1; D is possibly TRBD1 (5 bases). The germline gives CDR1 ENHRY, CDR2 SYGVKD. The ends were cut back, 4 bases at V and 5 bases at J, with 14 bases in the middle. This CDR3 has 14 residues. CDR3 coding DNA: TGTGCCATCAGTGCCGACAGCTTTCGTACTGAAGCTTTCTTT. This gives the protein CAISADSFRTEAFF.

The V and J genes are TRBV28 and TRBJ2-7, with 9 nucleotides matching TRBD1. This CDR3 comprises 13 residues. Germline V lookup: CDR1 MDHEN, CDR2 SYDVKM. V was pared by 11 bases and J by 5 bases, with 10 bases of the junction left unmatched. Here the CDR3 reads CAVSPRDRDEQYF. The CDR3 nucleotides are TGTGCCGTTTCCCCCCGGGACAGGGACGAGCAGTACTTC.

This sequence joins TRBV4-1 and TRBJ2-1; 10 bases are a match to TRBD2. Trimming removed 5 bases from V and 3 bases from J; junction bases left unmatched: 13. Germline V lookup: CDR1 MGHRA, CDR2 YSYEKL. CDR3 length: 18 amino acids. This CDR3 is CASSLGLAGAGYYNEQFF. CDR3 coding DNA: TGCGCCAGCAGCTTGGGCCTAGCGGGGGCGGGGTACTACAATGAGCAGTTCTTC.

The V gene is TRBV10-3, the J gene TRBJ2-7; 12 bases fit TRBD1. The junction had 11 bases not matched to a gene; V was cut back by 11 bases and J by 6 bases. The CDR3 totals 14 residues. In germline, CDR1 is ENHRY, CDR2 SYGVKD. CDR3: CAVQAGQGAPEQYF. The CDR3 DNA is TGTGCCGTACAGGCGGGACAGGGGGCCCCCGAGCAGTACTTC.

The V and J genes are TRBV28 and TRBJ1-5; D uncertain. V gave up 3 bases and J gave up 3 bases, with 9 bases separating them. The CDR3 is 14 amino acids. Per germline, CDR1 MDHEN and CDR2 SYDVKM. The CDR3 bases are TGTGCCAGCAGTTTTGGGCAGGCCAATCAGCCCCAGCATTTT. It is translated as CASSFGQANQPQHF.

The chain employs TRBV2 and TRBJ1-6; D gene uncertain. The CDR3 has 14 amino acids. Trimming left V 3 bases short and J 7 bases short, with 10 bases between. Germline CDR1 is SNHLY and CDR2 is FYNNEI. The chain's CDR3 is CASSEVTGNSPLHF. CDR3 nucleotides: TGTGCCAGCAGTGAGGTGACTGGAAATTCACCCCTCCACTTT.

V and J are TRBV6-6 and TRBJ1-6; 8 bases align to TRBD1. The J segment lost 7 bases and the V segment lost 2 bases, leaving 1 base of the junction unmatched. This CDR3 is built from 14 residues. Germline V gene data show CDR1 as MNHNY and CDR2 as SVGAGI (reference sequence). DNA for the CDR3: TGTGCCAGCAGTTACGGGACAGGAAATTCACCCCTCCACTTT. As protein: CASSYGTGNSPLHF.

The chain links TRBV19 to TRBJ1-6, with 7 positions matching TRBD1. Germline CDR1 reads LNHDA; CDR2 reads SQIVND (reference sequence). V dropped 6 bases and J dropped 0; count of bases not matched to a gene: 2. The CDR3 consists of 15 residues. DNA of the CDR3: TGTGCCAGTAGCCGGGACAGCTCCTATAATTCACCCCTCCACTTT. Residues: CASSRDSSYNSPLHF.

The chain combines TRBV28 with TRBJ2-7; 9 nucleotides align to TRBD1. Germline V gene data show CDR1 as MDHEN and CDR2 as SYDVKM. The CDR3 is made up of 14 amino acids. V shed 4 bases and J 9 bases; nucleotides not matched to a gene: 10. For the CDR3, the DNA is TGTGCCAGCAGTTCGGACAGGGGCCTGAGATGGCAGTACTTC. Translated: CASSSDRGLRWQYF.

The rearrangement uses TRBV6-6 and TRBJ2-2; TRBD1 matches at 8 bases. With V trimmed by 5 bases and J by 3 bases, 5 bases remained unmatched. Looked up from germline, CDR1 is MNHNY and CDR2 is SVGAGI (reference sequence). This CDR3 region has 15 residues. CDR3: CASSVTGAHTGELFF. The CDR3 DNA sequence: TGTGCCAGCAGTGTGACAGGGGCCCACACCGGGGAGCTGTTTTTT.

The V and J genes are TRBV7-9 and TRBJ2-3; 7 bases agree with TRBD2. Germline V gives CDR1 SEHNR, CDR2 FQNEAQ (reference sequence). J lost 5 bases, V lost 6 bases, and 2 bases had no gene match. The CDR3 covers 12 residues. The CDR3 DNA reads as TGTGCCAGCAGGGGGGAGGGAGATACGCAGTATTTT. Protein: CASRGEGDTQYF. The full variable domain, completed using reference TRBV7-9 and TRBJ2-3, is DTGVSQNPRHKITKRGQNVTFRCDPISEHNRLYWYRQTLGQGPEFLTYFQNEAQLEKSRLLSDRFSAERPKGSFSTLEIQRTEQGDSAMYLCASRGEGDTQYFGPGTRLTVL.